The TCR beta chain under discussion was sequenced for a study of blood T cell repertoires in COVID-19. This clone is a singleton in its sample. Clones were sequenced by immunoSEQ multiplex PCR, and TCRdb holds only the in-frame ones, with some missing. This table has 230,000 or so clones, roughly 90% appearing once. Germline assignment: CDR1 SGHAT and CDR2 FQNNGV. V gave up 2 bases and J gave up 6 bases, with 19 bases separating them. There are 17 residues in the CDR3. This chain connects TRBV11-2 to TRBJ2-2, with D uncertain. The source material was PBMCs or T cells enriched from blood (not recorded which). This TCR came from a middle-aged woman with acute COVID-19. This CDR3 reads CASSLFLGPRSSGELFF. In DNA, the CDR3 is TGTGCCAGCAGCTTATTTTTAGGCCCCAGGTCGTCCGGGGAGCTGTTTTTT.